This TCR beta chain originates from a study of glioma-infiltrating T cells. General study findings and limits: Gliomas, especially low-grade, showed above-expected tissue-blood divergence; non-neoplastic patients showed below.

With respect to this clonotype: Its antigen is not known.

Using RNA template, CDR3s of TCR alpha and beta were amplified with iRepertoire arm-PCR. TCRdb ran MiXCR on the multiplex PCR reads and lists one entry per CDR3 protein. The sample yields 95,000 to 150,000 distinct CDR3 sequences, about 23% seen once. Trimming left V 0 bases short and J 3 bases short, with 3 bases between. Per germline, CDR1 SGHAT and CDR2 FQDESV (reference sequence). The CDR3 totals 13 residues. Sequenced: glioma tissue, nonneoplastic brain tissue, or PBMCs (not recorded which). This sequence originates from a human donor with low-grade glioma or glioblastoma, undergoing nonglioma brain surgery, or in good health (not recorded which). V usage is TRBV11-1 and J usage is TRBJ1-5, with D hard to call. CDR3 nucleotides: TGTGCCAGCAGCTTAGCAGTCAATCAGCCCCAGCATTTT. Its translation is CASSLAVNQPQHF.